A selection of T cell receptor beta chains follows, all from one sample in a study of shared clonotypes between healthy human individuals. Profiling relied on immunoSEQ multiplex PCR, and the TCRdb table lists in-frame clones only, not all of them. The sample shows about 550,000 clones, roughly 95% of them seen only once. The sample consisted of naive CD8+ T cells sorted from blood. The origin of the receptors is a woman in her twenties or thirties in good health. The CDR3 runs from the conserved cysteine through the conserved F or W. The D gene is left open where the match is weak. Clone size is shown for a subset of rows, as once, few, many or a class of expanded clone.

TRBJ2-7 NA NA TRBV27 CASSRGSGTSLYEQYF TGTGCCAGCAGTCGGGGAAGCGGGACAAGCCTCTACGAGCAGTACTTC
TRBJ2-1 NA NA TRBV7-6 CASSQSGISPYNEQFF TGTGCCAGCAGCCAGTCGGGGATAAGCCCCTACAATGAGCAGTTCTTC
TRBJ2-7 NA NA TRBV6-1 CASSELGVGAYEQYF TGTGCCAGCAGTGAATTGGGTGTGGGAGCTTACGAGCAGTACTTC
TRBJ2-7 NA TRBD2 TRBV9 CASSPSLAGTYEQYF TGTGCCAGCAGCCCGTCCCTAGCGGGAACCTACGAGCAGTACTTC
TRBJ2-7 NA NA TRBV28 CASSLYGSAYEQYF TGTGCCAGCAGTTTATACGGGAGTGCCTACGAGCAGTACTTC
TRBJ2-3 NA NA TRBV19 CASSIGGDTDTQYF TGTGCCAGTAGTATCGGCGGCGACACAGATACGCAGTATTTT
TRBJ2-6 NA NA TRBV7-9 CACYSGANVLTF TGTGCCTGCTACTCTGGGGCCAACGTCCTGACTTTC
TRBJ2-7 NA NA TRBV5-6 CASSSPTTEYYEQYF TGTGCCAGCAGCTCACCGACGACAGAGTACTACGAGCAGTACTTC
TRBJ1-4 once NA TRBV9 CASSVEGSTNEKLFF TGTGCCAGCAGCGTAGAAGGCTCAACTAATGAAAAACTGTTTTTT
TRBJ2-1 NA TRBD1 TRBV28 CASSLYRTGVNEQFF TGTGCCAGCAGTTTATATAGAACAGGGGTCAATGAGCAGTTCTTC
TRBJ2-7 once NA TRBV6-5 CASSHDPTYEQYF TGTGCCAGCAGCCACGACCCCACCTACGAGCAGTACTTC
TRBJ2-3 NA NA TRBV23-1 CASSQSRNRSSQYF TGCGCCAGCAGTCAATCGAGGAACAGAAGCTCGCAGTATTTT
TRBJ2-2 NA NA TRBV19 CASSMRVADTGELFF TGTGCCAGTAGTATGCGGGTAGCAGATACCGGGGAGCTGTTTTTT
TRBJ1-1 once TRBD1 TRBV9 CASSALPGTGLGGHYSNTEAFF TGTGCCAGCAGCGCCCTCCCGGGGACAGGGTTAGGGGGCCACTATTCGAACACTGAAGCTTTCTTT
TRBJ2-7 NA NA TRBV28 CASAQLSYEQYF TGTGCCAGCGCCCAGCTGTCCTACGAGCAGTACTTC
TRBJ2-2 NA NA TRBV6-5 CASSDQETGELFF TGTGCCAGCAGTGACCAGGAAACCGGGGAGCTGTTTTTT
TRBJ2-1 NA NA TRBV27 CASSTSRDHSYNEQFF TGTGCCAGCAGCACCAGCCGGGACCACTCCTACAATGAGCAGTTCTTC
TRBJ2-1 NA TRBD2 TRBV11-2 CASSLLAGWSSYNEQFF TGTGCCAGCAGCCTACTAGCGGGCTGGAGCTCCTACAATGAGCAGTTCTTC
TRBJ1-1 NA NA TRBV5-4 CASSSGDSYTEAFF TGTGCCAGCAGTTCCGGCGACAGTTACACTGAAGCTTTCTTT
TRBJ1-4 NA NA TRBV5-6 CASSLTGNNEKLFF TGTGCCAGCAGCTTGACAGGGAATAATGAAAAACTGTTTTTT
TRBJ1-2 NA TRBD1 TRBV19 CASSGTVGHNLYGYTF TGTGCCAGTAGTGGGACAGTCGGGCATAACCTATATGGCTACACCTTC
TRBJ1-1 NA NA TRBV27 CASGRGANTEAFF TGTGCCAGCGGGAGGGGGGCGAACACTGAAGCTTTCTTT
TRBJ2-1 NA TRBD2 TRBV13 CASTREGPYNEQFF TGTGCCAGCACACGGGAGGGCCCCTACAATGAGCAGTTCTTC
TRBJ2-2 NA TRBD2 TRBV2 CASILRQGIGTSGRNTGELFF TGTGCCAGCATACTAAGACAGGGGATCGGGACTAGCGGGAGGAACACCGGGGAGCTGTTTTTT
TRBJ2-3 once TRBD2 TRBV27 CASHGAGRAGGQDTQYF TGTGCCAGCCACGGGGCCGGGAGAGCGGGAGGGCAGGATACGCAGTATTTT
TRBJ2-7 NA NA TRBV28 CASSLIRVFGISSYEQYF TGTGCCAGCAGTTTAATAAGAGTTTTCGGCATTAGCTCCTACGAGCAGTACTTC
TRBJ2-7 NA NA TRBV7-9 CASSLSNEQYF TGTGCCAGCAGCTTATCCAACGAGCAGTACTTC
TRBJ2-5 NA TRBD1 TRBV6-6 CAATGGGETQYF TGTGCCGCTACAGGGGGCGGGGAGACCCAGTACTTC
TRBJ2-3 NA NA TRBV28 CASSWADTQYF TGTGCCAGCAGTTGGGCAGATACGCAGTATTTT
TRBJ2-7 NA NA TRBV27 CASSLGVGYEQYF TGTGCCAGCAGTCTAGGCGTAGGGTACGAGCAGTACTTC
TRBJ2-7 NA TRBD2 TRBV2 CASSEGLAQASYEQYF TGTGCCAGCAGTGAGGGACTAGCGCAAGCATCCTACGAGCAGTACTTC